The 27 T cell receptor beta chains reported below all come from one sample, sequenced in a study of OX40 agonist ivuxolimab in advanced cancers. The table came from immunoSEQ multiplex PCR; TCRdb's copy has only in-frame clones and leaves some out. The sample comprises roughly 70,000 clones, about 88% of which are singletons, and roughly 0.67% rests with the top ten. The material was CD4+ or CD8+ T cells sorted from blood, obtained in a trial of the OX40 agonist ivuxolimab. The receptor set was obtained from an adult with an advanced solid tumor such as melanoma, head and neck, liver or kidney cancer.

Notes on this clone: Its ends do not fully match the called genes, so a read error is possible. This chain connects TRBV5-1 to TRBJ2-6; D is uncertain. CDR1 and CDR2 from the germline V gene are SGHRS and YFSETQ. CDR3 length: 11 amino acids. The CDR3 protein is CASSLADVLTF. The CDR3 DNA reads TGCGCCAGCAGCTTGGCCGACGTCCTGACTTTC.

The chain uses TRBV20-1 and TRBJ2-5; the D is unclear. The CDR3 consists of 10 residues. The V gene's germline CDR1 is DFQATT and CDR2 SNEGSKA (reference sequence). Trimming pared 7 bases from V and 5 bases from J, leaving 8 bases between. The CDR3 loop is CSVSAETQYF. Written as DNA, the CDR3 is TGCAGTGTTTCCGCCGAGACCCAGTACTTC.

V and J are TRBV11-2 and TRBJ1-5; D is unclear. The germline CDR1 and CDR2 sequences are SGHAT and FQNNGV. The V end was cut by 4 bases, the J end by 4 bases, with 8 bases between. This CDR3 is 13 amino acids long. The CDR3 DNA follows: TGTGCCAGCAGCTCCGCTTGGAATCAGCCCCAGCATTTT. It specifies CASSSAWNQPQHF.

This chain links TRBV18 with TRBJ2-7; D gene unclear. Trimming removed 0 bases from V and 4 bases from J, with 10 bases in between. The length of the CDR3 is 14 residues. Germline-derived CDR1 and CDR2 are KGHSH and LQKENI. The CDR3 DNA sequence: TGTGCCAGCTCACCACCGGCGAGGCCTTACGAGCAGTACTTC. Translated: CASSPPARPYEQYF.

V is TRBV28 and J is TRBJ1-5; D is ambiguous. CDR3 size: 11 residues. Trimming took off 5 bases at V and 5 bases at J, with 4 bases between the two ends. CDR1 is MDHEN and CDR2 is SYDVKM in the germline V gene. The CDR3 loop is CASSPDQPQHF. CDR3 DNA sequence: TGTGCCAGCAGTCCTGATCAGCCCCAGCATTTT.

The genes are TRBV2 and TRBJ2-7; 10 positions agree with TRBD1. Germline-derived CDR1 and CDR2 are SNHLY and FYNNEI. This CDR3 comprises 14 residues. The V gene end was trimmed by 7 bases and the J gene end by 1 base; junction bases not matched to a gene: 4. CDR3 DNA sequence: TGTGCCAGCAAGGGGGGACAGGGGTCCTACGAGCAGTACTTC. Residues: CASKGGQGSYEQYF.

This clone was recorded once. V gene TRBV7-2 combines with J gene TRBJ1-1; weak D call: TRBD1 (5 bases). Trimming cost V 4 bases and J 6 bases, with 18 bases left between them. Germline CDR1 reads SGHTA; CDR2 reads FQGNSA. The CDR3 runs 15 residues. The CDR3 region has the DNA TGTGCCAGCAGCTCCGAAGGGCCCCGGGGGGCTGAAGCTTTCTTT. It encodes CASSSEGPRGAEAFF.

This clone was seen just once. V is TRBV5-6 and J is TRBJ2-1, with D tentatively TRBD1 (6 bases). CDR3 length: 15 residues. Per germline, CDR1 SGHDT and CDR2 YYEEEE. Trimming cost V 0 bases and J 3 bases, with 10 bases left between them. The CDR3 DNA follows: TGTGCCAGCAGCTTGGGACAGGCTCTCTACAATGAGCAGTTCTTC. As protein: CASSLGQALYNEQFF. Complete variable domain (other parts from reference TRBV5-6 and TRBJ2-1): DAGVTQSPTHLIKTRGQQVTLRCSPKSGHDTVSWYQQALGQGPQFIFQYYEEEERQRGNFPDRFSGHQFPNYSSELNVNALLLGDSALYLCASSLGQALYNEQFFGPGTRLTVL.

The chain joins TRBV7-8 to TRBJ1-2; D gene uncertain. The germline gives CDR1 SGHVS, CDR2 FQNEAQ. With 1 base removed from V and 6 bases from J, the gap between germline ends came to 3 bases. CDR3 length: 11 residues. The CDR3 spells CASSLDHGYTF. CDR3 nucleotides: TGTGCCAGCAGCTTAGACCATGGCTACACCTTC.

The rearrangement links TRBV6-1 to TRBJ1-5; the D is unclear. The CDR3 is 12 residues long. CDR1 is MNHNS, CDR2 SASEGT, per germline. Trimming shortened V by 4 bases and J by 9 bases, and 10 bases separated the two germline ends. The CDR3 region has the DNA TGTGCCAGCAGTGCATCAGATCGGCCCCAGCATTTT. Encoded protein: CASSASDRPQHF.

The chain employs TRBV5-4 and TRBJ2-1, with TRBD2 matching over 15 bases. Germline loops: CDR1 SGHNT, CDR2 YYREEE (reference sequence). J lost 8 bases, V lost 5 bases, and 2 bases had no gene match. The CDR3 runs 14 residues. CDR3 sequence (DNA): TGTGCCAGCAGGGGACTAGCGGGAGGATATGAGCAGTTCTTC. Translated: CASRGLAGGYEQFF.

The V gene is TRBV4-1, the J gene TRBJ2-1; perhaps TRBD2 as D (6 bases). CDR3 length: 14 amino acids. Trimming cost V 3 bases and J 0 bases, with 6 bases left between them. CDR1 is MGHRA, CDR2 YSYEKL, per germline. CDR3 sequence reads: CASSQEGSYNEQFF. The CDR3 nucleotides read TGCGCCAGCAGCCAGGAGGGCTCCTACAATGAGCAGTTCTTC.

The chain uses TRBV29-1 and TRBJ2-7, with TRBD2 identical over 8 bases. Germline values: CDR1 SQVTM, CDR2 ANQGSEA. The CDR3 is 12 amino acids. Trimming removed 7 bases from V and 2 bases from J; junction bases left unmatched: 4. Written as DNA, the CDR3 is TGCAGCGCGGCGGGAGGCACCTACGAGCAGTACTTC. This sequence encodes CSAAGGTYEQYF.

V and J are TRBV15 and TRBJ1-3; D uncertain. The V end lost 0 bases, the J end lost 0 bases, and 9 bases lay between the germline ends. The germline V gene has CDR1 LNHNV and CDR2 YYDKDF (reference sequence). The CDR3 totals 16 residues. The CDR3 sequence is CATSRDGLHSGNTIYF. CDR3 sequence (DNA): TGTGCCACCAGCAGAGACGGACTGCACTCTGGAAACACCATATATTTT.

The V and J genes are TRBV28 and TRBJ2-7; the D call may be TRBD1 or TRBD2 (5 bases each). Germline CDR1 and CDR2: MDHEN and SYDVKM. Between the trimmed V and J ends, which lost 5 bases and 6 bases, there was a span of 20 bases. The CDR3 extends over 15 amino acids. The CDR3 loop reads CASSPRGGSGSEQYF. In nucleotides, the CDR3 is TGTGCCAGCAGTCCCCGTGGGGGATCTGGCTCCGAGCAGTACTTC.

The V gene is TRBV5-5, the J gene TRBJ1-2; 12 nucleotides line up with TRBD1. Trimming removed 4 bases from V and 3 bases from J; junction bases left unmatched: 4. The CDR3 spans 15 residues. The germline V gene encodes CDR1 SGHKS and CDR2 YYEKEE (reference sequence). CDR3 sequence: CASSLGQGAYYGYTF. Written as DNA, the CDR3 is TGTGCCAGCAGCCTGGGACAGGGGGCTTACTATGGCTACACCTTC.

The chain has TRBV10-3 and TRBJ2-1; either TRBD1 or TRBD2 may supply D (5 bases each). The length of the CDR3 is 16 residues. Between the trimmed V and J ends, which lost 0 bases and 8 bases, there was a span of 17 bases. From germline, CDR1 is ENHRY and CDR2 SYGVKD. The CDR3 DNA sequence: TGTGCCATCAGTGAGTCGTCGGCCCTTGGGGGTGATGAGCAGTTCTTC. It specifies CAISESSALGGDEQFF.

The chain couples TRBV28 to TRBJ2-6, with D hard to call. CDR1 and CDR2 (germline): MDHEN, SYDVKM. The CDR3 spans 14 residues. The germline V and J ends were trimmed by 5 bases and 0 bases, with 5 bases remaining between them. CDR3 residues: CASSPSSGANVLTF. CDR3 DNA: TGTGCCAGCAGTCCCAGCTCTGGGGCCAACGTCCTGACTTTC.

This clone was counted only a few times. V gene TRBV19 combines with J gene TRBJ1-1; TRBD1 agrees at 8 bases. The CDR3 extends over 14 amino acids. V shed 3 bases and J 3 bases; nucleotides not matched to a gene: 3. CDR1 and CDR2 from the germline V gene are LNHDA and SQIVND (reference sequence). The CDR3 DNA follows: TGTGCCAGTAGTATGCAGGGGGCCTACACTGAAGCTTTCTTT. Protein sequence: CASSMQGAYTEAFF.

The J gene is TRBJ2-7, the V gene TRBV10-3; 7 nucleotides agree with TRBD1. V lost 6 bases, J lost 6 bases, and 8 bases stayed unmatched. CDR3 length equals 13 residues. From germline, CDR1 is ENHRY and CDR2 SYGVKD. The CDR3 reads CAISDRVASEQYF. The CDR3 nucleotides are TGTGCCATCAGCGACAGGGTGGCATCCGAGCAGTACTTC.

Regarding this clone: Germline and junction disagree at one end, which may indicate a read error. CDR3 sequence reads: CASSVDLGDTQYF. The CDR3 DNA reads TGTGCTAGCAGCGTCGATCTTGGGGATACGCAGTATTTT. The chain couples TRBV7-7 to TRBJ2-3, with no clear D. CDR3 size: 13 residues. Germline V gene data show CDR1 as SSHAT and CDR2 as FNYEAQ (reference sequence).

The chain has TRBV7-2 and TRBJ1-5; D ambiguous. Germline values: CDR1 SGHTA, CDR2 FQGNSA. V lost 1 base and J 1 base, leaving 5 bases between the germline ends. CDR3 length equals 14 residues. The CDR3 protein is CASSLVQSNQPQHF. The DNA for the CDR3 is TGTGCCAGCAGCTTAGTCCAGAGCAATCAGCCCCAGCATTTT.

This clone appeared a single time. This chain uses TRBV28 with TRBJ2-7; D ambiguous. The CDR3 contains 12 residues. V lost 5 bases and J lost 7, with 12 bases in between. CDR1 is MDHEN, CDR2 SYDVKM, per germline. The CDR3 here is CASSPRLQEQYF. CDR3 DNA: TGTGCCAGCAGTCCCCGTTTGCAGGAGCAGTACTTC.

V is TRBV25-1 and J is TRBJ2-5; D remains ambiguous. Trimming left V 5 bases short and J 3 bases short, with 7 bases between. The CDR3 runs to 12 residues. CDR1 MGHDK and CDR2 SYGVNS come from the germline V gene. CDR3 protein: CASSKVEETQYF. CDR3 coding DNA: TGTGCCAGCAGTAAGGTGGAAGAGACCCAGTACTTC.

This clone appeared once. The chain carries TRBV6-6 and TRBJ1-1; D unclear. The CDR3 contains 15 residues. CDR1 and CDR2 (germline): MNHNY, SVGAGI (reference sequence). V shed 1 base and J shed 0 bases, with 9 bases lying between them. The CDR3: CASSYFPELNTEAFF. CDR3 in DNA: TGTGCCAGCAGTTACTTTCCGGAACTGAACACTGAAGCTTTCTTT.

The CDR3 DNA follows: TGTGCCAGCAGCTTAGAGTCTGGGGAAACTAATGAAAAACTGTTTTTT. It translates to CASSLESGETNEKLFF. J is TRBJ1-4 and V is TRBV11-3; D remains ambiguous. Germline V gene data show CDR1 as SGHNT and CDR2 as YENEEA. The ends were cut back, 0 bases at V and 1 base at J, with 9 bases in the middle. This CDR3 is 16 amino acids long.

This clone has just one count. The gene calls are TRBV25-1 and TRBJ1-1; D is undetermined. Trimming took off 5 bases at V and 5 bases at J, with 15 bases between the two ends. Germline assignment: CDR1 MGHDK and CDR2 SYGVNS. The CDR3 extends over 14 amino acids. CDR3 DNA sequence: TGTGCCAGCAGTTACGACCGGAGAGGGACTGAAGCTTTCTTT. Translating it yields CASSYDRRGTEAFF.